These 8 T cell receptor beta chains originate from one sample sequenced in a study of beta chain features in type 1 diabetes. Study observations and caveats: TCRB CDR3s were moderately but significantly shorter in Type 1 diabetes patients in all four CD4+ subsets.

No antigen has been identified for these receptors. The sequenced template was cDNA made from the entire isolated RNA. Sequenced by immunoSEQ multiplex PCR; TCRdb stores in-frame clones only, minus some. The sample records roughly 730,000 clones, 13% being singletons. Sequenced material: naive CD4+ T cells from blood. The origin of the receptors is a man in his late teens or twenties with type 1 diabetes.

The gene calls are TRBV28 and TRBJ1-5; D not resolved. Germline CDR1 reads MDHEN; CDR2 reads SYDVKM. V lost 7 bases, J lost 0 bases, and 10 bases lay in between. There are 14 residues in the CDR3. CDR3: CASNRDYSNQPQHF. The CDR3 nucleotides are TGTGCCAGCAACCGGGATTATAGCAATCAGCCCCAGCATTTT.

This clone appeared a few times. CDR3 residues: CASSRDMYSNQPQHF. The DNA of the CDR3 is TGTGCCAGCAGCAGGGACATGTATAGCAATCAGCCCCAGCATTTT. The genes are TRBV6-5 and TRBJ1-5; maybe TRBD1 (6 bases). The V and J ends lost 6 bases and 0 bases respectively, with 12 bases between them. The CDR3 is made up of 15 amino acids. Germline CDR1 is MNHEY and CDR2 is SVGAGI.

The gene calls are TRBV27 and TRBJ2-5, with TRBD2 as a possible D gene (5 bases). Between the trimmed V and J ends, which lost 10 bases and 3 bases, there was a span of 12 bases. Germline V gene lookup returns CDR1 MNHEY and CDR2 SMNVEV (reference sequence). The CDR3 length is 12 residues. CDR3 region: CATQRRKETQYF. CDR3 bases: TGTGCCACCCAAAGGAGGAAAGAGACCCAGTACTTC.

This clone was seen a handful of times. V is TRBV7-9 and J is TRBJ1-3, with D maybe TRBD1 (6 bases). The CDR3 sequence is 15 residues long. CDR1 and CDR2 from the germline V gene are SEHNR and FQNEAQ (reference sequence). Trimming cost V 4 bases and J 8 bases, with 18 bases left between them. The DNA for the CDR3 is TGTGCCAGCAGCTCAACAGGGAATGTTGGCGACACCATATATTTT. Translation: CASSSTGNVGDTIYF.

The J gene is TRBJ1-2, the V gene TRBV10-3, with 7 bases matching TRBD1. V was clipped by 4 bases and J by 6 bases; unmatched bases: 8. CDR1 and CDR2 (germline): ENHRY, SYGVKD. This CDR3 is built from 14 residues. The chain's CDR3 is CAISAGTGADGYTF. For the CDR3, the DNA is TGTGCCATCAGTGCGGGCACAGGGGCAGATGGCTACACCTTC.

This clone was seen a handful of times. V and J are TRBV30 and TRBJ2-7; the D is unclear. CDR3 size: 12 residues. CDR1 is GTSNPN and CDR2 is SVGIG in the germline V gene (reference sequence). V gave up 4 bases and J gave up 7 bases, with 14 bases separating them. In DNA, the CDR3 is TGTGCCTGGAAAGACGCCCACGGGGAGCAGTACTTC. Its protein product is CAWKDAHGEQYF.

The chain employs TRBV6-5 and TRBJ1-6, with TRBD1 matching over 7 bases. V dropped 0 bases and J dropped 14; count of bases not matched to a gene: 1. CDR3 length: 12 residues. The V gene's germline CDR1 is MNHEY and CDR2 SVGAGI. For the CDR3, the DNA is TGTGCCAGCAGTTACTCAGGGACAGCCCTCCACTTT. It encodes CASSYSGTALHF.

The rearrangement links TRBV30 to TRBJ2-7, with 12 nucleotides matching TRBD1. The CDR3 runs 13 residues. Germline CDR1 and CDR2: GTSNPN and SVGIG (reference sequence). V was pared by 5 bases and J by 6 bases, with 5 bases of the junction left unmatched. The CDR3 loop is CAWGTGGPGEQYF. CDR3 DNA sequence: TGTGCCTGGGGGACAGGGGGCCCCGGCGAGCAGTACTTC.